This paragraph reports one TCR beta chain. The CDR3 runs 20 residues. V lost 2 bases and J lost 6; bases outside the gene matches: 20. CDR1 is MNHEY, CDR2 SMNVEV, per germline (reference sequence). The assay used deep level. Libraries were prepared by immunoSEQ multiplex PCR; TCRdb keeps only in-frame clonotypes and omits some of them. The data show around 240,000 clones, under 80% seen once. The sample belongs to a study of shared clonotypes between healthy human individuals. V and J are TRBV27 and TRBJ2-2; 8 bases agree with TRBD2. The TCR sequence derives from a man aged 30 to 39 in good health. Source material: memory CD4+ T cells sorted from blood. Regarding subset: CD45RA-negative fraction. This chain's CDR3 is CASSLPSDTSIAGSPGELFF. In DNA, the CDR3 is TGTGCCAGCAGTTTACCATCCGATACCTCAATAGCGGGAAGTCCCGGGGAGCTGTTTTTT.